One and the same sample provided the 19 T cell receptor beta chains below, sequenced in a study of tumor-infiltrating lymphocytes in primary liver carcinoma. Between roughly 20 and 32 mg of unsorted bulk tissue served as the source from which RNA and DNA were co-extracted. Using a constant-region primer together with ProtoScript II reverse transcriptase, TCR beta cDNA was made from 500 ng of total RNA. Three nested multiplex PCR rounds, a slightly modified ARM-PCR method, built the TCR beta libraries. Two initial PCR rounds of about 11 cycles each paired TRBV1-TRBV30 forward primers with a C-beta reverse primer. Each CDR3 protein gets one entry after TCRdb re-called the multiplex PCR reads with MiXCR. This sample yields 40,000 to 45,000 distinct CDR3 sequences, of which approximately 70% are seen a single time; approximately 19% belongs to the top ten. Sequencing used liver tumor tissue from sampling region 2. Regarding subset: tumor region T2, inferior pole. These receptors all stem from a man aged 35-49 years with primary liver carcinoma and hepatitis B virus infection.

This clonotype was counted a single time. Its ends do not fully match the called genes, so a read error is possible. This sequence joins TRBV13 and TRBJ2-1; 10 nucleotides agree with TRBD2. The CDR3 has 14 residues. Germline CDR1 reads PRHDT; CDR2 reads FYEKMQ (reference sequence). For the CDR3, the DNA is TGTGCTAGCAGCTTAAGGGTAACTAGCGGGGAACATTTCTTC. Amino acids: CASSLRVTSGEHFF.

The chain couples TRBV14 to TRBJ2-5, with 10 bases fitting TRBD2. CDR3 length: 16 residues. Germline values: CDR1 SGHDN, CDR2 FVKESK. Trimming at V came to 8 bases and at J to 13 bases, leaving 22 bases not matched to a gene. As DNA, the CDR3 is TGTGCCAGCTCCCGGGTAGCGGGAGGAGAGGGAGAGGCCCTGTACTTC. This sequence encodes CASSRVAGGEGEALYF.

A word on this clonotype: A read error may produce the germline difference seen at one junction end. The chain is built from TRBV29-1 and TRBJ2-1, with D uncertain. This CDR3 region has 14 residues. Germline V lookup: CDR1 SQVTM, CDR2 ANQGSEA. This chain's CDR3 is CSAPDGGRVGELFF. Here the CDR3 DNA reads TGCAGCGCCCCGGATGGCGGCCGTGTAGGAGAGCTGTTCTTC.

This clonotype showed up many times. The chain couples TRBV20-1 to TRBJ2-1; either TRBD1 or TRBD2 may fit D (6 bases each). Looked up from germline, CDR1 is DFQATT and CDR2 is SNEGSKA (reference sequence). CDR3 length equals 15 residues. The ends were cut back, 4 bases at V and 5 bases at J, with 18 bases in the middle. CDR3 sequence reads: CSATPGALFNNEQFF. The CDR3 region has the DNA TGCAGTGCTACCCCGGGGGCCCTTTTCAACAATGAGCAGTTCTTC.

This chain joins TRBV28 and TRBJ2-5, with D perhaps being TRBD1 or TRBD2 (5 bases each). This CDR3 is 14 amino acids long. V was clipped by 10 bases and J by 2 bases, with 17 bases between them. The V gene's germline CDR1 is MDHEN and CDR2 SYDVKM. The CDR3 DNA reads TGTGCCAACCGGGACGGGGCTGAACAAGAGACCCAGTACTTC. It codes for CANRDGAEQETQYF.

For the CDR3, the DNA is TGCAGCGTTGAATTCCCAGCAACCCAAGAGACCCAGTACTTC. Amino acid sequence: CSVEFPATQETQYF. The chain combines TRBV29-1 with TRBJ2-5; no clear D. Deletions cut 2 bases from V and 1 base from J, with 11 bases between. Germline loops: CDR1 SQVTM, CDR2 ANQGSEA. The CDR3 loop spans 14 amino acids.

Comment on this clonotype: This may stem from a read error, because a much larger clone lies one nucleotide away. V gene TRBV28 combines with J gene TRBJ2-7; the D call may be TRBD1 or TRBD2 (5 bases each). From germline, CDR1 is MDHEN and CDR2 SYDVKM. This CDR3 comprises 13 residues. CDR3 in amino acids: CARRPDGTYGQYF. CDR3 bases: TGTGCCCGCAGACCGGACGGGACCTACGGGCAGTACTTC.

On this clonotype itself: The junction departs from germline at one end; a sequencing error may be responsible. The rearrangement uses TRBV6-6 and TRBJ2-7; weak D call: TRBD1 (6 bases). Germline CDR1 and CDR2: MNHNY and SVGAGI (reference sequence). This CDR3 contains 14 residues. CDR3 coding DNA: TGTGCCAGCAGAGGCCCGGGACATTTCTACGAGCAGTGCTTC. Encoded protein: CASRGPGHFYEQCF.

Remarks on this clonotype: Since the CDR3 does not end with the conserved phenylalanine or tryptophan, this likely comes from a read error. The chain couples TRBV11-1 to TRBJ2-1; D call uncertain. V was cut by 5 bases and J by 8 bases, with 13 bases left in between. The germline CDR1 and CDR2 sequences are SGHAT and FQDESV (reference sequence). The CDR3 consists of 13 residues. The CDR3 DNA follows: TGTGCCAGCAGCCTTTCTGAAATACATGAGCAGTTCTCC. Translated: CASSLSEIHEQFS.

For this clonotype: One junction end disagrees with the germline gene, perhaps due to a read error. V usage is TRBV9 and J usage is TRBJ1-6, with D perhaps TRBD1 (5 bases). Germline V gene lookup returns CDR1 SGDLS and CDR2 YYNGEE. This CDR3 spans 14 amino acids. CDR3 loop: CASSEGEGNSSLHF. The CDR3 nucleotides read TGTGCCAGCAGCGAGGGAGAGGGGAATTCATCCCTCCACTTT.

With respect to this clonotype: Just one base apart from a much larger clone, this may be a read error. The conserved closing phenylalanine or tryptophan is absent in this CDR3, likely reflecting a read error. The chain has TRBV4-2 and TRBJ2-5, with 8 bases identical to TRBD2. V was pared by 4 bases and J by 4 bases, with 8 bases of the junction left unmatched. There are 15 residues in the CDR3. CDR1 is LGHNA and CDR2 is YNFKEQ in the germline V gene. CDR3 in amino acids: CASSPGGEGPETQYS. CDR3 nucleotides: TGTGCCAGCAGCCCGGGGGGGGAGGGCCCAGAGACCCAGTACTCC.

The V call is TRBV29-1, the J call TRBJ2-1, with 12 bases matching TRBD2. The V and J ends lost 4 bases and 5 bases, in that order; junction bases with no gene match: 6. Per germline, CDR1 SQVTM and CDR2 ANQGSEA. The CDR3 has 15 residues. The CDR3 DNA follows: TGCAGCGTTGGTCTAGCGGGAGGGTCCCACAATGAGCAGTTCTTC. Translating gives CSVGLAGGSHNEQFF.

About this clonotype: One end of the junction varies from germline; a read error may be responsible. V usage is TRBV29-1 and J usage is TRBJ2-1, with 7 bases matching TRBD2. Germline assignment: CDR1 SQVTM and CDR2 ANQGSEA. CDR3 length: 12 residues. CDR3 bases: TGCAGCGTATTAAGCGGGGTGGCAGGCCAGTTTTTC. Its translation is CSVLSGVAGQFF.

In its sample, this clonotype was seen many times. The chain recombines TRBV6-2 or TRBV6-3 with TRBJ2-1; 12 bases are a match to TRBD1. The ends lost 7 bases at V and 10 bases at J; junction bases unmatched: 11. In germline, CDR1 is MNHEY, CDR2 SVGEGT. This CDR3 comprises 15 residues. This CDR3 reads CASTEPGQGATEQFF. CDR3 bases: TGTGCCAGCACCGAACCGGGACAGGGGGCAACGGAGCAGTTCTTC.

Remarks on this clonotype: The final CDR3 position lacks the conserved phenylalanine or tryptophan, pointing to a likely read error. The rearrangement uses TRBV11-3 and TRBJ2-1, with D hard to call. The length of the CDR3 is 14 residues. Germline CDR1 reads SGHNT; CDR2 reads YENEEA. The CDR3 DNA follows: TGTGCCTGCAGCTTAGGCGTCTCGAACAATGACCAGTTCTCC. Protein: CACSLGVSNNDQFS.

Points on this clonotype: This clone may be a read error of a much larger clone one base away. The chain links TRBV15 to TRBJ1-5; D is ambiguous. The CDR3 spans 13 residues. Per the germline V gene, CDR1 is LNHNV and CDR2 is YYDKDF (reference sequence). The chain's CDR3 is CATSRQRNQLQHF. The CDR3 region has the DNA TGTGCCACCAGCAGGCAAAGAAATCAGCTCCAGCATTTT.

This clonotype was seen repeatedly, ten times or more. This may be a read error, as it is one base from a much larger clone. The J gene is TRBJ2-7, the V gene TRBV28; D tentatively fits TRBD1 or TRBD2 (5 bases each). The CDR3 is 11 amino acids. Germline V gene data show CDR1 as MDHEN and CDR2 as SYDVKM. Deletions cut 10 bases from V and 4 bases from J, with 11 bases between. In nucleotides, the CDR3 is TGTGCCACGGGGCCCCGGTACGAGCAGTACTTC. Its protein product is CATGPRYEQYF.

This clonotype has just a few counts. Sequence at one end of the junction differs from germline and may be a read error. The rearrangement uses TRBV14 and TRBJ2-3; D call uncertain. This CDR3 has 13 amino acids. Germline values: CDR1 SGHDN, CDR2 FVKESK. The CDR3 reads CVSSQDGEDTQYF. CDR3 coding DNA: TGTGTCAGCAGTCAAGACGGCGAAGATACGCAGTATTTT.

As to this clonotype: Here the CDR3 omits its conserved ending phenylalanine or tryptophan, so a read error is the likely source. Because the CDR3's place on the DNA is in doubt, the DNA is left out and the CDR3 is given as listed by TCRdb. J is TRBJ2-1 and V is TRBV6-2 or TRBV6-3; the table assigns TRBD2, which was not confirmed against the DNA. Germline V gives CDR1 MNHEY, CDR2 SVGEGT. The CDR3 contains 14 residues when both ends are counted. CDR3 amino acids: CGNSYPIAGNERFL.